What follows is one TCR beta chain and its context. As yet, its antigen is unknown. Data came from immunoSEQ multiplex PCR; TCRdb stores just in-frame clones and leaves some out. This sample carries over 75,000 clones, 94% of them seen once, and the ten largest clones take over 2.5%. This specimen comes from a study of OX40 agonist ivuxolimab in advanced cancers. Looking at the study overall: Every 2 weeks, patients got intravenous ivuxolimab at one of six dose levels (0.01-10 mg/kg).

Study results and limitations: The study observed clonal expansion of CD4+ and CD8+ blood T cells by week 6 at 0.1 to 3.0 mg/kg.

With 6 bases removed from V and 0 bases from J, the gap between germline ends came to 9 bases. The CDR3 spans 14 residues. Germline V gene sequence: CDR1 MNHEY, CDR2 SMNVEV (reference sequence). Specimen: CD4+ or CD8+ T cells sorted from blood, collected in a trial of the OX40 agonist ivuxolimab. The chain combines TRBV27 with TRBJ1-5; no firm D call. The sequence derives from an adult with an advanced solid tumor such as melanoma, head and neck, liver or kidney cancer. DNA of the CDR3: TGTGCCAGCAGCGACATCCCTAGCAATCAGCCCCAGCATTTT. This encodes CASSDIPSNQPQHF.